This TCR beta chain derives from a study of shared clonotypes between healthy human individuals. Study-wide results and limits: Donors were few, which limited the genetic and exposure-history diversity represented.

A word on this clone: Its antigen is still unknown.

Researchers ran the assay at a deep level. TCRdb's copy holds only in-frame clones and misses some; the assay was immunoSEQ multiplex PCR. This table holds 470,000 or so clones, more than 75% found once. Germline lookup yields CDR1 SGHTA and CDR2 FQGNSA. With 1 base removed from V and 3 bases from J, the gap between germline ends came to 11 bases. The CDR3 extends over 15 amino acids. The clonotype comes from a middle-aged woman in good health. Some clones in this sample may be carry-over from other donors' samples. Source material: PBMCs. The chain is built from TRBV7-2 and TRBJ2-3, with D possibly matching TRBD2 (6 bases). DNA of the CDR3: TGTGCCAGCAGCTTAGACGGGAGAAGGACAGATACGCAGTATTTT. Its protein is CASSLDGRRTDTQYF.